Detailed here is one T cell receptor beta chain. Its antigen remains unknown. These data come from a study of shared clonotypes between healthy human individuals. Clones were sequenced by immunoSEQ multiplex PCR, and TCRdb holds only the in-frame ones, with some missing. The sample has roughly 2.5 million clones, around 90% seen once. The CDR3 covers 12 residues. From germline, CDR1 is SGHNT and CDR2 YYREEE (reference sequence). V lost 5 bases and J lost 2, with 5 bases in between. Study-wide results and limits: With several donors compared, 4% to 5% of naive CD4 clonotypes were shared. Few donors restricted represented genetic and exposure-history diversity.

The origin of this receptor is a man aged 18 to 35 in good health. The V and J genes are TRBV5-4 and TRBJ1-3; D ambiguous. The sample comprised naive CD4+ T cells sorted from blood. Specified subset: CD45RA+ positively selected. The CDR3 region has the DNA TGTGCCAGCAGTTTCCCTGGAAACACCATATATTTT. This translates into CASSFPGNTIYF.